The clone carrying this T cell receptor (beta chain) was observed a handful of times. The sample is drawn from a study of naive and memory T cell subsets. CDR3 size: 16 residues. An equimolar mix of two oligonucleotides served as the beta constant-region primer for TRBC1 and TRBC2. Using its own MiXCR run on the UMI-ligation and nested PCR reads, TCRdb lists one record per CDR3 protein. The data contain about 21,000 distinct CDR3 sequences, approximately 11% of them singletons. Specimen: central memory CD8+ T cells from blood. The TCR sequence derives from a human donor in good health. The V and J genes are TRBV21-1 and TRBJ2-3; TRBD2 reflects the table's D call only, with no check against the DNA. TRBV21-1 is a pseudogene locus. The CDR3 here is CASSTLLADSTDTQYF. The CDR3 nucleotides are TGTGCCAGCAGCACCCTCTTAGCGGATAGCACAGATACGCAGTATTTT.